Listed here are 23 T cell receptor beta chains from one sample, sequenced in a study of T cell changes during pregnancy in multiple sclerosis. Only in-frame clones appear in the TCRdb table, and some are missing; sequencing was by immunoSEQ multiplex PCR. The table records about 59,000 clones, 92% of them present only once. The sample in question was peripheral blood, obtained in the first trimester of pregnancy. All receptors come from a female donor with multiple sclerosis, enrolled in a pregnancy study.

The genes are TRBV28 and TRBJ2-3; D remains ambiguous. There are 13 residues in the CDR3. V lost 1 base, J lost 3 bases, and 5 bases lay in between. Germline values: CDR1 MDHEN, CDR2 SYDVKM. The CDR3 loop reads CASSLFRTDTQYF. CDR3 coding DNA: TGTGCCAGCAGTTTATTCCGGACAGATACGCAGTATTTT.

The V call is TRBV10-3, the J call TRBJ2-7, with D possibly TRBD1 on 6 matching bases. Germline V gives CDR1 ENHRY, CDR2 SYGVKD. Trimming removed 4 bases from V and 4 bases from J, with 14 bases in between. The CDR3 is made up of 14 amino acids. The CDR3 sequence: CAISGTDSLYEQYF. DNA for the CDR3: TGTGCCATCAGTGGGACGGACAGCCTTTACGAGCAGTACTTC.

The rearrangement uses TRBV7-3 and TRBJ2-1; D unresolved. V lost 3 bases to trimming and J lost 5 bases, with 8 bases between them. The CDR3 sequence is 13 residues long. Germline assignment: CDR1 SGHTA and CDR2 FQGTGA. The DNA for the CDR3 is TGTGCCAGCAGCTTGGGCGTACACAATGAGCAGTTCTTC. Translation gives CASSLGVHNEQFF.

J is TRBJ1-1 and V is TRBV5-1, with 7 bases aligning to TRBD1. The germline gives CDR1 SGHRS, CDR2 YFSETQ. With V trimmed by 1 base and J by 0 bases, 3 bases remained unmatched. The length of the CDR3 is 15 residues. CDR3 bases: TGCGCCAGCAGCTTGAGACAGGGTATGAACACTGAAGCTTTCTTT. It encodes CASSLRQGMNTEAFF. Full variable domain (remainder filled in from reference TRBV5-1 and TRBJ1-1): KAGVTQTPRYLIKTRGQQVTLSCSPISGHRSVSWYQQTPGQGLQFLFEYFSETQRNKGNFPGRFSGRQFSNSRSEMNVSTLELGDSALYLCASSLRQGMNTEAFFGQGTRLTVV.

The CDR3 DNA is TGTGCCAGCAGCGTAGCTGGGGGCCTAAAAGAGACCCAGTACTTC. This translates into CASSVAGGLKETQYF. The J gene is TRBJ2-5, the V gene TRBV9; D might be TRBD1 (6 bases). Germline values: CDR1 SGDLS, CDR2 YYNGEE. The CDR3 consists of 15 residues. The ends were cut back, 0 bases at V and 3 bases at J, with 12 bases in the middle.

This sequence joins TRBV7-9 and TRBJ2-7; D might be TRBD2 (5 bases). Looked up from germline, CDR1 is SEHNR and CDR2 is FQNEAQ (reference sequence). The CDR3 consists of 17 residues. Trimming pared 1 base from V and 5 bases from J, leaving 21 bases between. The CDR3 loop reads CASSLGAWTHDLDEQYF. The CDR3 DNA reads TGTGCCAGCAGCTTAGGAGCTTGGACTCACGATCTCGACGAGCAGTACTTC.

This clone is termed medium-sized. The chain employs TRBV21-1 and TRBJ1-2. TRBV21-1 counts as a pseudogene. This CDR3 spans 13 amino acids. The DNA for the CDR3 is TGTGCCAGCAGCAACGAGGGATTGGATGGCTACACCTTC. Residues: CASSNEGLDGYTF.

The chain uses TRBV19 and TRBJ2-5, with D tentatively TRBD2 (5 bases). The V gene lost 4 bases and the J gene lost 5 bases, with 14 bases spanning the gap. Germline CDR1 LNHDA, CDR2 SQIVND (reference sequence). This CDR3 has 14 residues. CDR3 sequence reads: CASSTPEPGETQYF. The CDR3 DNA is TGTGCCAGTAGTACCCCTGAACCGGGGGAGACCCAGTACTTC.

V gene TRBV6-5 combines with J gene TRBJ2-2; no definite D call. Trimming removed 7 bases at V and 5 bases at J, with 11 bases between. This CDR3 comprises 13 residues. CDR1 MNHEY and CDR2 SVGAGI come from the germline V gene. CDR3 residues: CASIAPETGELFF. The CDR3 DNA reads TGTGCCAGCATCGCGCCGGAGACCGGGGAGCTGTTTTTT.

This chain's CDR3 is CASRGLAGARSYEQYF. CDR3 bases: TGCGCCAGCAGGGGGCTAGCGGGAGCCCGTTCCTACGAGCAGTACTTC. V usage is TRBV10-2 and J usage is TRBJ2-7; 10 bases are shared with TRBD2. The CDR3 covers 16 residues. V lost 6 bases to trimming and J lost 1 base; unmatched junction nucleotides: 9. CDR1 and CDR2 from the germline V gene are WSHSY and SAAADI.

This clone was detected once. This chain connects TRBV14 to TRBJ2-5, with a tentative D call TRBD1 (5 bases). The CDR3 is 15 amino acids. V shed 2 bases and J shed 0 bases, with 10 bases lying between them. The germline V gene has CDR1 SGHDN and CDR2 FVKESK. The CDR3 DNA follows: TGTGCCAGCAGCCAATGGAAGGGGCACCAAGAGACCCAGTACTTC. Amino acid sequence: CASSQWKGHQETQYF.

V and J are TRBV5-8 and TRBJ2-3; 7 positions match TRBD2. Trimming took 5 bases from V and 1 from J; bases not matched to a gene: 13. The CDR3 has 17 amino acids. CDR1 is SGHTS and CDR2 is YDEGEE in the germline V gene. CDR3 sequence: CASRPGILAAGTDTQYF. CDR3 coding DNA: TGTGCCAGCAGACCGGGAATTCTAGCGGCAGGCACAGATACGCAGTATTTT. Full variable domain (outside the CDR3, taken from reference TRBV5-8 and TRBJ2-3): EAGVTQSPTHLIKTRGQQATLRCSPISGHTSVYWYQQALGLGLQFLLWYDEGEERNRGNFPPRFSGRQFPNYSSELNVNALELEDSALYLCASRPGILAAGTDTQYFGPGTRLTVL.

The chain uses TRBV7-8 and TRBJ1-5; the D gene is possibly TRBD1 (6 bases). This CDR3 is 16 amino acids long. Trimming removed 5 bases from V and 6 bases from J, with 20 bases in between. Germline CDR1 reads SGHVS; CDR2 reads FQNEAQ. The CDR3 sequence is CASSLPGHEYPQPQHF. CDR3 in DNA: TGTGCCAGCAGCCTACCGGGACATGAGTATCCTCAGCCCCAGCATTTT.

V and J are TRBV2 and TRBJ2-7; TRBD1 matches at 7 bases. CDR3 size: 14 residues. CDR1 is SNHLY, CDR2 FYNNEI, per germline. V shed 6 bases and J 3 bases; nucleotides not matched to a gene: 8. CDR3 coding DNA: TGTGCCAGCAGGCCGGGACAGAGGAACTACGAGCAGTACTTC. Translation: CASRPGQRNYEQYF. The variable domain in full, with the rest retrieved from reference TRBV2 and TRBJ2-7, is EPEVTQTPSHQVTQMGQEVILRCVPISNHLYFYWYRQILGQKVEFLVSFYNNEISEKSEIFDDQFSVERPDGSNFTLKIRSTKLEDSAMYFCASRPGQRNYEQYFGPGTRLTVT.

V and J are TRBV7-9 and TRBJ2-7; D unresolved. The ends were cut back, 3 bases at V and 2 bases at J, with 11 bases in the middle. The CDR3 has 14 amino acids. Germline V lookup: CDR1 SEHNR, CDR2 FQNEAQ (reference sequence). CDR3 coding DNA: TGTGCCAGCAGCTTTCCTGAGCCCCCCTACGAGCAGTACTTC. This sequence encodes CASSFPEPPYEQYF.

This clone has a handful of counts. The chain recombines TRBV29-1 with TRBJ1-1; 7 bases map to TRBD1. V lost 7 bases, J lost 2 bases, and 1 base stayed unmatched. Germline-derived CDR1 and CDR2 are SQVTM and ANQGSEA. The CDR3 covers 11 residues. In DNA, the CDR3 is TGCAGCGGGGACAGTAACACTGAAGCTTTCTTT. Protein product: CSGDSNTEAFF.

The rearrangement uses TRBV6-4 and TRBJ2-2; TRBD1 matches 11 bases. The CDR3 covers 14 residues. The germline gives CDR1 MRHNA, CDR2 SNTAGT. V trimming: 6 bases; J trimming: 5 bases; junction bases outside the gene matches: 2. CDR3 residues: CASSGQGATGELFF. DNA for the CDR3: TGTGCCAGCAGCGGACAGGGGGCAACCGGGGAGCTGTTTTTT.

The count of this clone is one. V gene TRBV7-9 combines with J gene TRBJ2-3; 10 bases fit TRBD1. V lost 5 bases and J lost 5; bases outside the gene matches: 7. Germline CDR1 and CDR2: SEHNR and FQNEAQ (reference sequence). The CDR3 is made up of 15 amino acids. The CDR3 DNA reads TGTGCCAGCAGCCCGGGACAGGGGCTGGGAGATACGCAGTATTTT. Its translation: CASSPGQGLGDTQYF. The complete variable domain, with remaining parts taken from reference TRBV7-9 and TRBJ2-3, reads DTGVSQNPRHKITKRGQNVTFRCDPISEHNRLYWYRQTLGQGPEFLTYFQNEAQLEKSRLLSDRFSAERPKGSFSTLEIQRTEQGDSAMYLCASSPGQGLGDTQYFGPGTRLTVL.

The rearrangement uses TRBV18 and TRBJ2-2; TRBD2 might be the D (6 bases). The V end was cut by 3 bases, the J end by 1 base, with 15 bases between. The CDR3 consists of 17 residues. The germline gives CDR1 KGHSH, CDR2 LQKENI. The DNA of the CDR3 is TGTGCCAGCTCACCCGGATCCGGGACTCGGAACACCGGGGAGCTGTTTTTT. It translates to CASSPGSGTRNTGELFF.

The rearrangement links TRBV11-2 to TRBJ2-3; D not certain. There are 18 residues in the CDR3. Germline lookup yields CDR1 SGHAT and CDR2 FQNNGV. V was pared by 5 bases and J by 0 bases, with 21 bases between. The CDR3 DNA reads TGTGCCAGCAGCCCCCCCCGCGGTCGCAAATTTAGCACAGATACGCAGTATTTT. This codes for CASSPPRGRKFSTDTQYF.

This chain joins TRBV6-1 and TRBJ2-7, with D possibly being TRBD2 (6 bases). V was clipped by 8 bases and J by 6 bases, with 20 bases between them. Germline V CDR1 and CDR2: MNHNS, SASEGT. The CDR3 totals 14 residues. The CDR3 region is CASSIRDFPTEQYF. The CDR3 DNA is TGTGCCAGCTCGATCCGGGACTTTCCTACCGAGCAGTACTTC.

The chain joins TRBV7-3 to TRBJ2-5; 7 bases are shared with TRBD2. This CDR3 region has 14 residues. CDR1 is SGHTA and CDR2 is FQGTGA in the germline V gene. The V segment lost 4 bases and the J segment 4 bases; nucleotides outside the gene matches: 6. DNA of the CDR3: TGTGCCAGCAGCTGGGGGGGAGGGAGAGAGACCCAGTACTTC. Translation: CASSWGGGRETQYF.

The rearrangement joins TRBV6-6 to TRBJ1-2; 9 bases fit TRBD1. The CDR3 loop spans 16 amino acids. CDR1 and CDR2 (germline): MNHNY, SVGAGI (reference sequence). V trimming: 6 bases; J trimming: 2 bases; junction bases outside the gene matches: 10. CDR3 residues: CASSPDRGRSNYGYTF. In nucleotides, the CDR3 is TGTGCCAGCAGCCCGGACAGGGGCAGATCGAACTATGGCTACACCTTC.